Shown below are 31 T cell receptor beta chains from a single sample sequenced in a study of Ad26.COV2.S vaccination and SARS-CoV-2 variants. As to treatment: roughly 19 received Ad26.COV2.S at low or high dose, single or two shots; roughly five received placebo; per-sample allocation not given. Repertoires come from day 63 after the first vaccine or placebo injection. Libraries were prepared by immunoSEQ multiplex PCR; TCRdb keeps only in-frame clonotypes and omits some of them. The sample has roughly 300,000 clones; about 87% are singletons. The sequencing used peripheral blood, collected in a trial of Ad26.COV2.S vaccine versus placebo. The source is a person between 18 and 65 years old who received the Ad26.COV2.S COVID-19 vaccine or a placebo.

The chain employs TRBV7-8 and TRBJ1-2; 7 nucleotides match TRBD1. Germline values: CDR1 SGHVS, CDR2 FQNEAQ. The CDR3 covers 14 residues. The V segment lost 5 bases and the J segment 4 bases; nucleotides outside the gene matches: 7. CDR3 sequence reads: CASSRDREGYGYTF. The CDR3, as DNA: TGTGCCAGCAGCCGAGACAGGGAAGGCTATGGCTACACCTTC.

The rearrangement links TRBV7-9 to TRBJ2-7; 9 nucleotides agree with TRBD1. V shed 4 bases and J 4 bases; nucleotides not matched to a gene: 8. Germline CDR1 reads SEHNR; CDR2 reads FQNEAQ (reference sequence). The CDR3 totals 15 residues. The CDR3 loop reads CASSSYRDREYEQYF. CDR3 DNA sequence: TGTGCCAGCAGCTCATACCGGGACAGGGAATACGAGCAGTACTTC. Combining the CDR3 with reference TRBV7-9 and TRBJ2-7 gives the whole variable domain DTGVSQNPRHKITKRGQNVTFRCDPISEHNRLYWYRQTLGQGPEFLTYFQNEAQLEKSRLLSDRFSAERPKGSFSTLEIQRTEQGDSAMYLCASSSYRDREYEQYFGPGTRLTVT.

The V call is TRBV28, the J call TRBJ2-1, with D uncertain. Looked up from germline, CDR1 is MDHEN and CDR2 is SYDVKM. CDR3 length: 11 amino acids. V lost 10 bases to trimming and J lost 5 bases, with 9 bases between them. CDR3: CATANHNEQFF. The CDR3 region has the DNA TGTGCCACGGCAAATCACAATGAGCAGTTCTTC.

The gene calls are TRBV12-3 or TRBV12-4 and TRBJ2-5; D perhaps matches TRBD2 (6 bases). This CDR3 is built from 13 residues. Trimming stripped 5 bases from V and 2 bases from J, with 9 bases between. This CDR3 is CASSTGTQETQYF. In DNA, the CDR3 is TGTGCCAGCAGTACGGGGACTCAAGAGACCCAGTACTTC.

The chain carries TRBV5-1 and TRBJ1-6; TRBD1 aligns across 9 bases. The germline V gene has CDR1 SGHRS and CDR2 YFSETQ. The length of the CDR3 is 15 residues. With 0 bases clipped from V and 7 bases from J, the junction kept 2 bases outside the gene matches. CDR3 loop: CASSLAGTGNSPLHF. The CDR3 nucleotides read TGCGCCAGCAGCTTGGCCGGGACAGGGAATTCACCCCTCCACTTT. Full variable domain (outside the CDR3, taken from reference TRBV5-1 and TRBJ1-6): KAGVTQTPRYLIKTRGQQVTLSCSPISGHRSVSWYQQTPGQGLQFLFEYFSETQRNKGNFPGRFSGRQFSNSRSEMNVSTLELGDSALYLCASSLAGTGNSPLHFGNGTRLTVT.

This clone has a single count. The chain recombines TRBV7-9 with TRBJ2-7; 8 nucleotides agree with TRBD2. This CDR3 has 15 residues. V shed 4 bases and J 6 bases; nucleotides not matched to a gene: 11. CDR1 SEHNR and CDR2 FQNEAQ come from the germline V gene (reference sequence). CDR3 amino acids: CASSSFSAGGFEQYF. CDR3 nucleotides: TGTGCCAGCAGCTCCTTTTCTGCGGGGGGTTTCGAGCAGTACTTC.

This clone was recorded only once. The V call is TRBV7-3, the J call TRBJ2-1; 11 bases map to TRBD2. The germline CDR1 and CDR2 sequences are SGHTA and FQGTGA. The V and J ends lost 7 bases and 6 bases, in that order; junction bases with no gene match: 8. This CDR3 comprises 15 residues. CDR3 sequence: CASTLLAGVPNEQFF. In nucleotides, the CDR3 is TGTGCCAGCACCCTACTAGCGGGAGTTCCCAATGAGCAGTTCTTC.

The rearrangement links TRBV11-2 to TRBJ1-1; possible D gene TRBD1, 6 bases. This CDR3 has 14 residues. V was clipped by 0 bases and J by 5 bases, with 10 bases between them. Germline V lookup: CDR1 SGHAT, CDR2 FQNNGV. CDR3 DNA: TGTGCCAGCAGCTTAGAGGCAGGGGTGACTGAAGCTTTCTTT. Translating it yields CASSLEAGVTEAFF.

This chain joins TRBV19 and TRBJ1-3, with D perhaps TRBD1 (6 bases). Trimming stripped 7 bases from V and 0 bases from J, with 16 bases between. The CDR3 length is 16 residues. From germline, CDR1 is LNHDA and CDR2 SQIVND (reference sequence). The CDR3 protein is CASIQGPYPSGNTIYF. In DNA form, the CDR3 reads TGTGCCAGTATTCAGGGGCCCTACCCCTCTGGAAACACCATATATTTT.

V and J are TRBV9 and TRBJ2-1; 10 bases line up with TRBD2. Germline assignment: CDR1 SGDLS and CDR2 YYNGEE. Trimming took 3 bases from V and 8 from J; bases not matched to a gene: 26. The CDR3 is 21 residues long. CDR3 region: CASSGLLKGRGGSSGSDEQFF. The CDR3 coding sequence is TGTGCCAGCAGCGGCCTCCTTAAGGGTAGAGGTGGGTCTAGCGGGAGTGATGAGCAGTTCTTC.

V is TRBV6-2 or TRBV6-3 and J is TRBJ2-7; maybe TRBD1 (5 bases). Germline CDR1 and CDR2: MNHEY and SVGEGT. The CDR3 length is 11 residues. V lost 6 bases to trimming and J lost 9 bases, with 12 bases between them. The CDR3 DNA reads as TGTGCCAGCAGCCTACATGGGGCGCAGTACTTC. This codes for CASSLHGAQYF.

The rearrangement links TRBV7-9 to TRBJ2-1, with TRBD1 identical over 10 bases. There are 15 residues in the CDR3. V gave up 4 bases and J gave up 4 bases; unmatched junction bases: 4. Germline V gene data show CDR1 as SEHNR and CDR2 as FQNEAQ (reference sequence). Written as DNA, the CDR3 is TGTGCCAGCAGCTGGGGACAGGGGACTTACAATGAGCAGTTCTTC. It yields the protein CASSWGQGTYNEQFF.

V is TRBV5-1 and J is TRBJ2-1, with 8 bases matching TRBD1. CDR1 and CDR2 (germline): SGHRS, YFSETQ. This CDR3 spans 16 amino acids. The J segment lost 4 bases and the V segment lost 4 bases, leaving 10 bases of the junction unmatched. In nucleotides, the CDR3 is TGCGCCAGCAGCGAGAACGCCGGGACAGGATACAATGAGCAGTTCTTC. This codes for CASSENAGTGYNEQFF. Variable domain in full (rest from reference TRBV5-1 and TRBJ2-1): KAGVTQTPRYLIKTRGQQVTLSCSPISGHRSVSWYQQTPGQGLQFLFEYFSETQRNKGNFPGRFSGRQFSNSRSEMNVSTLELGDSALYLCASSENAGTGYNEQFFGPGTRLTVL.

This rearrangement joins TRBV27 to TRBJ2-7; tentatively, D is TRBD2 (6 bases). This CDR3 region has 14 residues. Trimming stripped 3 bases from V and 2 bases from J, with 11 bases between. In germline, CDR1 is MNHEY, CDR2 SMNVEV (reference sequence). The CDR3 here is CASSFLGGTYEQYF. The CDR3 DNA is TGTGCCAGCAGTTTTTTGGGGGGAACCTACGAGCAGTACTTC.

The rearrangement links TRBV5-1 to TRBJ2-7; TRBD2 matches at 14 bases. Per germline, CDR1 SGHRS and CDR2 YFSETQ. With 4 bases clipped from V and 4 bases from J, the junction kept 4 bases outside the gene matches. The CDR3 loop spans 15 amino acids. CDR3 in amino acids: CASSPGLAGGYEQYF. The CDR3 DNA reads as TGCGCCAGCAGCCCCGGACTAGCGGGAGGTTACGAGCAGTACTTC.

This chain connects TRBV4-3 to TRBJ1-1; D gene unclear. CDR1 LGHNA and CDR2 YSLEER come from the germline V gene. The ends were cut back, 4 bases at V and 6 bases at J, with 18 bases in the middle. The CDR3 length is 15 residues. This CDR3 is CASSLTHGRFSEAFF. The CDR3 bases are TGCGCCAGCAGCCTTACCCACGGACGGTTCTCTGAAGCTTTCTTT.

This clone was observed once. The V and J genes are TRBV7-3 and TRBJ2-1; D might be TRBD2 (5 bases). Trimming took 3 bases from V and 9 from J, leaving 15 bases between them. CDR1 and CDR2 (germline): SGHTA, FQGTGA. The CDR3 is made up of 14 amino acids. CDR3 in DNA: TGTGCCAGCAGCTTTGACTACACGCCCGGTGAGCAGTTCTTC. Amino acids: CASSFDYTPGEQFF. Full variable domain (remainder filled in from reference TRBV7-3 and TRBJ2-1): GAGVSQTPSNKVTEKGKYVELRCDPISGHTALYWYRQSLGQGPEFLIYFQGTGAADDSGLPNDRFFAVRPEGSVSTLKIQRTERGDSAVYLCASSFDYTPGEQFFGPGTRLTVL.

This chain uses TRBV5-1 with TRBJ2-7; D may be TRBD2 (5 bases). This CDR3 contains 14 residues. Germline-derived CDR1 and CDR2 are SGHRS and YFSETQ. V lost 2 bases and J lost 3, with 12 bases in between. The CDR3 here is CASSLLGGYYEQYF. The CDR3 DNA reads TGCGCCAGCAGCTTATTAGGAGGATACTACGAGCAGTACTTC. Full variable domain (remainder filled in from reference TRBV5-1 and TRBJ2-7): KAGVTQTPRYLIKTRGQQVTLSCSPISGHRSVSWYQQTPGQGLQFLFEYFSETQRNKGNFPGRFSGRQFSNSRSEMNVSTLELGDSALYLCASSLLGGYYEQYFGPGTRLTVT.

This clone was detected only a few times. The J gene is TRBJ2-7, the V gene TRBV6-2 or TRBV6-3; unclear D gene. Trimming took 2 bases from V and 3 from J, leaving 11 bases between them. The germline V gene has CDR1 MNHEY and CDR2 SVGEGT. The CDR3 spans 14 residues. The CDR3 nucleotides read TGTGCCAGCAGTTACGTGGAAGTCGGCTACGAGCAGTACTTC. Encoded protein: CASSYVEVGYEQYF.

The gene calls are TRBV5-5 and TRBJ2-5; 7 bases align to TRBD1. V was clipped by 4 bases and J by 1 base; unmatched bases: 10. There are 16 residues in the CDR3. CDR1 SGHKS and CDR2 YYEKEE come from the germline V gene (reference sequence). The DNA of the CDR3 is TGTGCCAGCAGCATTGGTGTGGGACAGAGCCAAGAGACCCAGTACTTC. Its translation is CASSIGVGQSQETQYF.

The gene calls are TRBV2 and TRBJ2-7; 9 nucleotides agree with TRBD1. Germline values: CDR1 SNHLY, CDR2 FYNNEI. The length of the CDR3 is 16 residues. V lost 2 bases to trimming and J lost 3 bases; unmatched junction nucleotides: 8. CDR3 protein: CASSEKLGQGIYEQYF. CDR3 coding DNA: TGTGCCAGCAGTGAAAAGTTGGGACAGGGAATCTACGAGCAGTACTTC.

V usage is TRBV7-2 and J usage is TRBJ1-5, with 7 nucleotides matching TRBD1. V trimming: 6 bases; J trimming: 7 bases; junction bases outside the gene matches: 12. CDR1 SGHTA and CDR2 FQGNSA come from the germline V gene. This CDR3 is 15 amino acids long. CDR3 in DNA: TGTGCCAGCAGTTACGGACAGGTGAGAGTGCAGCCCCAGCATTTT. Residues: CASSYGQVRVQPQHF.

This sequence joins TRBV5-8 and TRBJ2-1; D tentatively fits TRBD1 or TRBD2 (5 bases each). The CDR3 has 17 amino acids. Per the germline V gene, CDR1 is SGHTS and CDR2 is YDEGEE. The V end was cut by 4 bases, the J end by 0 bases, with 17 bases between. CDR3 amino acids: CASSLVVGPSSYNEQFF. CDR3 sequence (DNA): TGTGCCAGCAGCCTGGTGGTGGGACCGAGCTCCTACAATGAGCAGTTCTTC.

This chain uses TRBV9 with TRBJ2-2; D not resolved. CDR1 is SGDLS and CDR2 is YYNGEE in the germline V gene. The CDR3 consists of 15 residues. Trimming cost V 0 bases and J 0 bases, with 6 bases left between them. For the CDR3, the DNA is TGTGCCAGCAGCGTAGCTGCTACGAACACCGGGGAGCTGTTTTTT. It translates to CASSVAATNTGELFF.

The V call is TRBV28, the J call TRBJ1-1; no clear D gene. Germline assignment: CDR1 MDHEN and CDR2 SYDVKM. CDR3 size: 11 residues. Trimming left V 8 bases short and J 5 bases short, with 9 bases between. The CDR3 protein is CASRERTEAFF. Written as DNA, the CDR3 is TGTGCCAGCCGGGAACGGACTGAAGCTTTCTTT.

This clone has just one count. The chain employs TRBV5-5 and TRBJ2-7, with D uncertain. CDR1 is SGHKS and CDR2 is YYEKEE in the germline V gene (reference sequence). The V gene lost 0 bases and the J gene lost 0 bases, with 10 bases spanning the gap. The CDR3 covers 15 residues. The CDR3 DNA sequence: TGTGCCAGCAGCTTGGGATGGATGAGCTCCTACGAGCAGTACTTC. It yields the protein CASSLGWMSSYEQYF.

The chain links TRBV18 to TRBJ2-7; TRBD1 aligns across 7 bases. Per germline, CDR1 KGHSH and CDR2 LQKENI. The CDR3 length is 12 residues. V trimming: 5 bases; J trimming: 5 bases; junction bases outside the gene matches: 3. For the CDR3, the DNA is TGTGCCAGCTCATACAGGGGCCACGAGCAGTACTTC. Its protein is CASSYRGHEQYF.

This rearrangement joins TRBV19 to TRBJ2-3, with a tentative D call TRBD2 (5 bases). Trimming took off 0 bases at V and 2 bases at J, with 12 bases between the two ends. From germline, CDR1 is LNHDA and CDR2 SQIVND (reference sequence). The CDR3 runs 16 residues. CDR3 DNA: TGTGCCAGTAGTATAGATCTAGCAAGCCCCACAGATACGCAGTATTTT. It translates to CASSIDLASPTDTQYF.

This chain connects TRBV18 to TRBJ1-2; 11 bases fit TRBD1. The CDR3 has 15 residues. With 2 bases clipped from V and 4 bases from J, the junction kept 3 bases outside the gene matches. Germline V gene lookup returns CDR1 KGHSH and CDR2 LQKENI. The CDR3 spells CASSPAGQGAYGYTF. The CDR3 coding sequence is TGTGCCAGCTCACCAGCCGGACAGGGGGCCTATGGCTACACCTTC.

V and J are TRBV7-2 and TRBJ2-7; TRBD1 aligns across 9 bases. The CDR3 totals 15 residues. Trimming took 5 bases from V and 4 from J; bases not matched to a gene: 9. Germline V gives CDR1 SGHTA, CDR2 FQGNSA. The CDR3 is CASSAAGTGWYEQYF. The DNA for the CDR3 is TGTGCCAGCAGCGCGGCCGGGACAGGGTGGTACGAGCAGTACTTC.

The chain links TRBV14 to TRBJ2-7; 9 positions agree with TRBD1. V shed 0 bases and J 2 bases; nucleotides not matched to a gene: 2. Germline CDR1 reads SGHDN; CDR2 reads FVKESK. CDR3 length: 15 amino acids. DNA for the CDR3: TGTGCCAGCAGCCAAGACGGACAGGGGACCTACGAGCAGTACTTC. Amino acid sequence: CASSQDGQGTYEQYF.